The rows below give T cell receptor beta chains drawn from one sample of a study of cytomegalovirus exposure and HLA in healthy donors. Generated by immunoSEQ multiplex PCR, the TCRdb table keeps only in-frame clones and is missing some. The table lists about 85,000 clones, around 77% of them singletons. The sequenced material came from PBMCs. Source of these receptors: a boy between 10 and 17 years old in good health and CMV-seronegative. Each CDR3 is given with its conserved first and last residue. The order of the fields is CDR3 length, V gene, clone size, CDR3 protein. Expanded clones are given a class, and other clones once, few, many or no size at all.

>14|TRBV30|NA
CAWSTGTGDQPQHF
>15|TRBV7-3|NA
CASSPDRGSYNEQFF
>15|TRBV6-6|NA
CASRPGTSFPPTQYF
>15|TRBV23-1|NA
CASSLSQAHYNEQFF
>13|TRBV19|NA
CASRRKELYGYTF
>14|TRBV7-9|NA
CASSLASRDQPQHF
>14|TRBV6-5|NA
CASSAGSISYEQYF
>12|TRBV30|NA
CAWTLDSYGYTF
>18|TRBV4-3|NA
CASSQEAPAGAGNQPQHF
>12|TRBV2|NA
CASRGGFSGYTF
>16|TRBV21-1|NA
CASSKSTGVSNTEAFF
>14|TRBV5-1|few
CASSPAGENYGYTF
>14|TRBV4-1|NA
CASSQPNTGSRQYF
>15|TRBV7-2|few
CASSLGGQTSYEQYF
>16|TRBV18|NA
CASSARQGASDTEAFF
>15|TRBV7-2|NA
CASSASGGAGYEQYF
>16|TRBV29-1|NA
CSVVGWTGGSYNEQFF
>16|TRBV4-1|NA
CASSQDAAGINQPQHF
>12|TRBV30|NA
CAWDRESYEQYF
>13|TRBV6-4|once
CASSSTANTEAFF
>14|TRBV6-5|NA
CASSVQGSYNEQFF
>14|TRBV30|NA
CAWSLQGGSTEAFF
>16|TRBV10-3|NA
CAISESIAGMNTEAFF
>13|TRBV27|NA
CASRDRANEKLFF
>14|TRBV4-3|NA
CASSQGGAAETQYF
>15|TRBV28|NA
CASSSMGQGPYEQYF
>11|TRBV30|NA
CAWLINEKLFF
>16|TRBV7-9|NA
CASSSMGQGTNYGYTF
>14|TRBV28|NA
CASSFSGVYNEQFF
>13|TRBV28|NA
CASRQTGEYEQYF
>16|TRBV4-3|NA
CASSQNRGGSTGELFF
>14|TRBV9|once
CASSVGQGGAEAFF
>13|TRBV15|few
CATWGTAYNEQFF
>12|TRBV10-3|once
CATSGNDYEQYF
>16|TRBV9|NA
CASSPLGTGDRTEAFF
>15|TRBV4-1|NA
CASRSGRDTISPLHF
>13|TRBV7-9|NA
CASSFYEENEQFF
>14|TRBV28|NA
CASSRLALYNEQFF
>15|TRBV10-3|NA
CAISESGQGRQPQHF
>19|TRBV4-1|few
CASSNPGLAGGPSTDTQYF
>15|TRBV15|NA
CATSRGTVSNQPQHF
>16|TRBV4-1|NA
CASSQALSSYNSPLHF
>14|TRBV19|NA
CASSISGKDYEQYF
>13|TRBV30|NA
CAWSRGQNTEAFF
>14|TRBV7-3|few
CASSFRQGPYEQYF
>16|TRBV4-1|NA
CASSQDGQGANTEAFF
>14|TRBV4-1|NA
CASSQVTKNYEQYF
>15|TRBV19|NA
CASSIGSTGYYGYTF
>14|TRBV11-3|NA
CASSLVGRQREAFF
>13|TRBV11-2|NA
CASSLDRYTEAFF
>15|TRBV4-1|NA
CASSQEFSKRGEQYF
>14|TRBV7-9|NA
CASSFPGAGEKLFF
>15|TRBV6-6|NA
CASSYLDRSNYGYTF